The 6 T cell receptor beta chains below were found in one sample sequenced in a study of T cells after yellow fever vaccination. Via MiXCR, TCRdb re-called the 5' RACE reads, giving one row per CDR3 protein. The profile shows some 240,000 distinct CDR3 sequences, 3.2% of them singletons. The sample consisted of CD4+ T cells sorted from PBMCs, taken 10 days after the yellow fever booster vaccination. The receptor source for this set is a man aged 18 to 35 who received the YFV17D yellow fever vaccine.

Note on this clonotype: A much larger clone sits a single nucleotide away, making a read error possible. The CDR3 end shows no conserved phenylalanine or tryptophan, and so a read error is likely. The DNA of the CDR3 is TGTGCCAGCAACCTGGGGGTGCGGCGATTAGCTCAGCCCCAGCATATT. It translates to CASNLGVRRLAQPQHI. The V call is TRBV12-3 or TRBV12-4, the J call TRBJ1-5, with a weak D call TRBD1 (5 bases). The CDR3 runs to 16 residues. V was trimmed by 7 bases and J by 6 bases, leaving 22 bases between them.

This clonotype has ten or more counts. The rearrangement uses TRBV7-3 and TRBJ2-1; 10 bases fit TRBD2. This CDR3 contains 16 residues. Germline CDR1 is SGHTA and CDR2 is FQGTGA. Germline trimming cut 5 bases from V and 9 bases from J; bases unmatched to any gene: 13. The CDR3 coding sequence is TGTGCCAGCAGCGTCGCCAGCGGGGGGGCGGATGGTGAGCAGTTCTTC. It encodes CASSVASGGADGEQFF.

This clonotype has a count of ten or more. The CDR3 nucleotides are TGCGCCAGCAGCTTGGGAGGGACAGGGAGCGATACGCAGTATTTT. Protein sequence: CASSLGGTGSDTQYF. J is TRBJ2-3 and V is TRBV5-1, with 9 bases lining up with TRBD1. This CDR3 spans 15 amino acids. Germline CDR1 SGHRS, CDR2 YFSETQ. V was pared by 0 bases and J by 6 bases, with 5 bases of the junction left unmatched.

The rearrangement links TRBV5-6 to TRBJ1-1; the D is unclear. The V gene lost 0 bases and the J gene lost 7 bases, with 13 bases spanning the gap. The CDR3 totals 14 residues. Germline lookup yields CDR1 SGHDT and CDR2 YYEEEE. CDR3 in DNA: TGTGCCAGCAGCTTGGTTCACAGCCCTATTGAAGCTTTCTTT. Translation gives CASSLVHSPIEAFF.

This clonotype occurred many times. This chain uses TRBV3-1 with TRBJ2-1; D could derive from TRBD1 or TRBD2 (6 bases each). The CDR3 totals 16 residues. Trimming left V 1 base short and J 4 bases short, with 14 bases between. The germline V gene has CDR1 LGHDT and CDR2 YNNKEL (reference sequence). The CDR3 DNA is TGTGCCAGCAGCCAAGTGGCCGGGGGCGGGTACAATGAGCAGTTCTTC. This gives the protein CASSQVAGGGYNEQFF.

The V and J genes are TRBV12-3 or TRBV12-4 and TRBJ1-5; D uncertain. This CDR3 is built from 14 residues. The V end was cut by 6 bases, the J end by 9 bases, with 18 bases between. CDR3 protein: CASSPSSIMRPQHF. CDR3 DNA sequence: TGTGCCAGCAGCCCGAGCTCGATCATGCGGCCCCAGCATTTT.